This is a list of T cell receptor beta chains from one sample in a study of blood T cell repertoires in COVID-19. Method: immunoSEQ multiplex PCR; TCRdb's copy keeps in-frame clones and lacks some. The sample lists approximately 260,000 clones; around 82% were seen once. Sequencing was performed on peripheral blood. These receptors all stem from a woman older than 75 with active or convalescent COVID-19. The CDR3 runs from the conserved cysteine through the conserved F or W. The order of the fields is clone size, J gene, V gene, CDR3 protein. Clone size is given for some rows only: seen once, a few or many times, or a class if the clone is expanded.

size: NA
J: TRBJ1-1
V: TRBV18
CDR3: CASSPVGANTEAFF

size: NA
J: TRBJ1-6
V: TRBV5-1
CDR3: CASSLTGMDSPLHF

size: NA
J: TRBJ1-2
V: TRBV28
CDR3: CASRSGGADYGYTF

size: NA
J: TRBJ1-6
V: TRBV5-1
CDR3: CASSQDRGSYNSPLHF

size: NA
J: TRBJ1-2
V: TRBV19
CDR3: CASLTAGSYTF

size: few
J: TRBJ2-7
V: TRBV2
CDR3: CASSEAREQYF

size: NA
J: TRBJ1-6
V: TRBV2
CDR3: CASSEAGPSSYNSPLHF

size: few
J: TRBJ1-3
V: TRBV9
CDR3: CASSVATSGNTIYF

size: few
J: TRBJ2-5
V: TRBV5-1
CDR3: CASSLAGTTQETQYF

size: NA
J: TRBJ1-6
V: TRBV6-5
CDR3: CASSYSVQAAHSPLHF

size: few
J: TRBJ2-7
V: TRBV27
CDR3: CASSASGGALGEQYF

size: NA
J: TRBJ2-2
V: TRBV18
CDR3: CASSPYQGNTGELFF

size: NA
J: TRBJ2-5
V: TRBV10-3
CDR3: CAISEAPSGPQETQYF

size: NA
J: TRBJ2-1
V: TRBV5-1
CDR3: CASSLIAGQGFYNEQFF

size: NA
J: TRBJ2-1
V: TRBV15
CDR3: CATSRDTASGRTNEQFF

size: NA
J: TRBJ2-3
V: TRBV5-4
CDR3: CASRTGVPSTDTQYF

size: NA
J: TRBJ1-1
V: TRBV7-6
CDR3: CASSWGTGVNTEAFF

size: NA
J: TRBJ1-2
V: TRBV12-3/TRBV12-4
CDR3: CASSQGHFYGYTF

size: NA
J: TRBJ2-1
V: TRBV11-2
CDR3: CASSRSTRYNEQFF

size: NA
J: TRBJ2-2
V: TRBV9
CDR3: CASSVEGANTGELFF

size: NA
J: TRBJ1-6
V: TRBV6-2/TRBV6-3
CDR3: CASSFQERTNSPLHF

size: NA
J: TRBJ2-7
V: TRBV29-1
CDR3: CSVAISSGLTFYKQYF